Following are 17 T cell receptor beta chains from one sample sequenced in a study of CD8 T cells in Susac syndrome. Random hexamers were used to reverse transcribe roughly 0.45 to 1 ug of RNA. One entry per CDR3 protein results from TCRdb running MiXCR on the immunoSEQ multiplex PCR reads. The sample includes around 180,000 distinct CDR3 sequences, under 95% of them seen just once. Sequenced: CD4+ T cells from PBMCs. The receptors were sampled from a human donor with Susac syndrome.

The chain couples TRBV5-5 to TRBJ1-1; D call uncertain. This CDR3 spans 12 amino acids. Germline CDR1 reads SGHKS; CDR2 reads YYEKEE (reference sequence). V shed 1 base and J shed 8 bases, with 9 bases lying between them. CDR3 nucleotide sequence: TGTGCCAGCAGCTTGTCCCGTAAAGAAGCTTTCTTT. Amino acid sequence: CASSLSRKEAFF.

The chain has TRBV3-1 and TRBJ1-3, with no clear D. The germline CDR1 and CDR2 sequences are LGHDT and YNNKEL (reference sequence). Trimming left V 1 base short and J 0 bases short, with 10 bases between. The CDR3 sequence is 16 residues long. The CDR3 DNA is TGTGCCAGCAGCCAAGTTTTTGGGTCCTCTGGAAACACCATATATTTT. This gives the protein CASSQVFGSSGNTIYF.

The chain uses TRBV29-1 and TRBJ1-2; possible D gene TRBD1, 6 bases. This CDR3 has 16 amino acids. Germline CDR1 and CDR2: SQVTM and ANQGSEA. Trimming cost V 3 bases and J 4 bases, with 21 bases left between them. CDR3 DNA: TGCAGCGTTGATGAGGGGGACCCGGGGGAGGTCTATGGCTACACCTTC. It encodes CSVDEGDPGEVYGYTF.

This chain uses TRBV20-1 with TRBJ2-1, with D perhaps TRBD2 (5 bases). The CDR3 is 13 amino acids. V was trimmed by 3 bases and J by 8 bases, leaving 14 bases between them. Germline loops: CDR1 DFQATT, CDR2 SNEGSKA (reference sequence). Here the CDR3 reads CSARDSHGDEQFF. CDR3 nucleotide sequence: TGCAGTGCTAGGGACTCCCATGGGGATGAGCAGTTCTTC.

The V gene is TRBV30, the J gene TRBJ2-5; TRBD1 is a possible D gene (5 bases). Trimming took off 0 bases at V and 0 bases at J, with 8 bases between the two ends. Germline V CDR1 and CDR2: GTSNPN, SVGIG (reference sequence). This CDR3 comprises 14 residues. The CDR3 nucleotides read TGTGCCTGGAGTGTACAGGCCTACCAAGAGACCCAGTACTTC. It codes for CAWSVQAYQETQYF.

CDR3: CASSLGGSGGYTDTQYF. CDR3 DNA sequence: TGTGCCAGCAGCTTGGGTGGTAGCGGGGGGTACACAGATACGCAGTATTTT. This chain connects TRBV5-4 to TRBJ2-3, with 10 bases identical to TRBD2. CDR3 size: 17 residues. The trim removed 0 bases at V and 2 bases at J, leaving 6 bases unmatched. The germline V gene has CDR1 SGHNT and CDR2 YYREEE (reference sequence).

This chain joins TRBV3-1 and TRBJ2-3; no firm D call. Germline V gene data show CDR1 as LGHDT and CDR2 as YNNKEL (reference sequence). This CDR3 has 14 amino acids. Trimming cost V 0 bases and J 0 bases, with 4 bases left between them. The CDR3 DNA sequence: TGTGCCAGCAGCCAAGATGCGAGCACAGATACGCAGTATTTT. This translates into CASSQDASTDTQYF.

V gene TRBV15 combines with J gene TRBJ2-7, with D perhaps given as TRBD1 or TRBD2 (5 bases each). Germline V gene sequence: CDR1 LNHNV, CDR2 YYDKDF (reference sequence). Trimming left V 0 bases short and J 5 bases short, with 14 bases between. This CDR3 is built from 15 residues. The CDR3 protein is CATSRDKYGANEQYF. The DNA for the CDR3 is TGTGCCACCAGCAGAGATAAATACGGGGCCAACGAGCAGTACTTC. The whole variable domain, filled in from reference TRBV15 and TRBJ2-7, reads DAMVIQNPRYQVTQFGKPVTLSCSQTLNHNVMYWYQQKSSQAPKLLFHYYDKDFNNEADTPDNFQSRRPNTSFCFLDIRSPGLGDTAMYLCATSRDKYGANEQYFGPGTRLTVT.

The rearrangement joins TRBV7-9 to TRBJ1-4; TRBD1 matches 7 bases. Unmatched junction bases numbered 7, after V lost 5 bases and J lost 7 bases. The CDR3 sequence is 14 residues long. CDR1 SEHNR and CDR2 FQNEAQ come from the germline V gene (reference sequence). The CDR3 region is CASSQQGTIEKLFF. The CDR3 DNA follows: TGTGCCAGCAGCCAACAGGGGACGATTGAAAAACTGTTTTTT.

The chain recombines TRBV29-1 with TRBJ2-5, with D possibly being TRBD2 (6 bases). Germline CDR1 and CDR2: SQVTM and ANQGSEA. V dropped 6 bases and J dropped 4 bases, with 18 bases sitting between them. CDR3 size: 14 residues. The CDR3 bases are TGCAGCGTCGAGGACCCGGTCGGGGGAGAGACCCAGTACTTC. Translating gives CSVEDPVGGETQYF.

The J gene is TRBJ2-2, the V gene TRBV20-1; TRBD1 is a possible D gene (6 bases). CDR3 size: 14 residues. The germline gives CDR1 DFQATT, CDR2 SNEGSKA (reference sequence). Trimming pared 6 bases from V and 4 bases from J, leaving 15 bases between. The CDR3 DNA follows: TGCAGTGCCGTCAGGGGCTTCGGCACCGGGGAGCTGTTTTTT. This encodes CSAVRGFGTGELFF.

This clonotype appeared a single time. The CDR3 does not close with the conserved phenylalanine or tryptophan, likely indicating a read error. The CDR3 loop is CSLRMSSASTDTQYL. DNA for the CDR3: TGCAGCCTCCGTATGTCTAGCGCGTCGACAGATACGCAGTATCTT. V usage is TRBV29-1 and J usage is TRBJ2-3, with D tentatively TRBD2 (6 bases). Between the trimmed V and J ends, which lost 8 bases and 3 bases, there was a span of 21 bases. This CDR3 has 15 amino acids. In germline, CDR1 is SQVTM, CDR2 ANQGSEA.

The J gene is TRBJ1-1, the V gene TRBV20-1; D is possibly TRBD1 (5 bases). The germline gives CDR1 DFQATT, CDR2 SNEGSKA (reference sequence). The length of the CDR3 is 13 residues. The CDR3: CRPLRGQGTEAFF. CDR3 bases: TGCAGGCCCCTCCGGGGTCAGGGCACTGAAGCTTTCTTT.

The chain has TRBV6-5 and TRBJ2-3; D might be TRBD2 (5 bases). Trimming removed 6 bases from V and 6 bases from J, with 10 bases in between. CDR1 is MNHEY, CDR2 SVGAGI, per germline. The CDR3 spans 12 residues. The CDR3 DNA sequence: TGTGCCAGCAGCACCAGAGGGGATACGCAGTATTTT. It is translated as CASSTRGDTQYF.

V usage is TRBV3-1 and J usage is TRBJ2-7, with 10 bases matching TRBD1. The CDR3 length is 15 residues. Germline-derived CDR1 and CDR2 are LGHDT and YNNKEL (reference sequence). V lost 4 bases to trimming and J lost 5 bases; unmatched junction nucleotides: 8. This CDR3 reads CASSRDRDRGHEQYF. In nucleotides, the CDR3 is TGTGCCAGCAGCCGCGACCGGGACAGGGGTCACGAGCAGTACTTC.

The chain recombines TRBV12-3 or TRBV12-4 with TRBJ1-1, with D hard to call. Deletions cut 11 bases from V and 0 bases from J, with 10 bases between. This CDR3 has 12 amino acids. CDR3 in amino acids: CAVSRVNTEAFF. CDR3 sequence (DNA): TGTGCCGTATCGAGGGTGAACACTGAAGCTTTCTTT.

The rearrangement links TRBV29-1 to TRBJ2-3; TRBD2 matches at 14 bases. Trimming at V came to 4 bases and at J to 4 bases, leaving 4 bases not matched to a gene. The CDR3 is 15 residues long. Germline V gene data show CDR1 as SQVTM and CDR2 as ANQGSEA. CDR3 DNA sequence: TGCAGCGTTGTGACTAGCGGGGGGGCAGCAGATACGCAGTATTTT. This encodes CSVVTSGGAADTQYF.